The rows below give T cell receptor beta chains drawn from one sample of a study of beta chain features in type 1 diabetes. TCRdb's table, derived via immunoSEQ multiplex PCR, lists solely in-frame clones and lacks some. The data show some 350,000 clones, approximately 13% seen once. Sequenced: naive CD4+ T cells from blood. The receptors stem from a woman aged 18-30 years with type 1 diabetes. Both conserved end residues are trimmed from each CDR3.

V gene,J gene,CDR3 protein
TRBV2,TRBJ1-2,ASSPQGANGYT
TRBV4-2,TRBJ2-7,ASSQEGLAGAYEQY
TRBV18,TRBJ2-7,ASSDRGQEQY
TRBV18,TRBJ2-7,ASSRKQATYEQY
TRBV5-1,TRBJ2-7,ASSLVFQGYEQY
TRBV5-6,TRBJ2-2,ASSLAGTGELF
TRBV7-3,TRBJ1-1,ASSRSGNTEAF
TRBV7-8,TRBJ1-1,ASSLGENTEAF
TRBV5-4,TRBJ2-5,ASSQGRAQETQY
TRBV9,TRBJ2-5,ASSVRGDQETQY
TRBV21-1,TRBJ2-7,ASSIPGKLSYEQY
TRBV14,TRBJ1-1,ASSQFNRDRGGTEAF
TRBV6-1,TRBJ2-3,ASSEYSTQY
TRBV28,TRBJ1-2,ASSSPTGFNYGYT
TRBV4-1,TRBJ2-5,ASSQNLHSGRQETQY
TRBV2,TRBJ2-1,ASSEGRGGEQF
TRBV7-6,TRBJ2-7,ASSPRGATSEQY
TRBV9,TRBJ2-1,ASSVVGGFSYNEQF
TRBV28,TRBJ2-7,ASSPPGRDEQY
TRBV18,TRBJ1-2,ASSPQDLGGVRSRYGYT
TRBV7-2,TRBJ2-1,ASSSGQSSYNEQF
TRBV7-9,TRBJ1-5,ASSGGGGNQPQH
TRBV2,TRBJ2-5,ASRPAEVQY
TRBV5-1,TRBJ1-1,ASTPMAGGITEAF
TRBV27,TRBJ1-2,ASIDRPGGGYT
TRBV15,TRBJ2-3,ATSRAALAGVSDTQY
TRBV28,TRBJ1-1,ASRRPPGKTEAF
TRBV29-1,TRBJ2-5,SVIRQVWETQY
TRBV9,TRBJ1-2,ASSPNIGTGGGYT
TRBV19,TRBJ1-5,ASSMGDSNNQPQH
TRBV9,TRBJ1-5,ASSPAGTDIQPQH
TRBV18,TRBJ1-4,ASSPQEGSNEKLF
TRBV19,TRBJ1-4,ASSIGRAGEKLF
TRBV29-1,TRBJ2-3,SVAAGTDTQY
TRBV30,TRBJ1-5,AWSVRGLGSNQPQH
TRBV5-7,TRBJ1-5,ASSFSDRSNQPQH
TRBV5-1,TRBJ2-1,ASSPDNYNEQF
TRBV18,TRBJ2-1,ASSLKQGTHNEQF
TRBV30,TRBJ1-1,AWRPDSRGAF
TRBV30,TRBJ1-5,AWSGGRDSNQPQH
TRBV5-1,TRBJ2-3,ASSLADFTDTQY
TRBV28,TRBJ2-2,ASSFQSVNTGELF
TRBV30,TRBJ2-5,AWIEGEETQY
TRBV7-9,TRBJ1-5,ASSYRTEYSNQPQH
TRBV28,TRBJ2-7,ASRLERESLSYEQY
TRBV18,TRBJ1-2,ASSITGDNYGYT
TRBV7-2,TRBJ2-7,ASSQPGLAAYEQY